This TCR beta chain is from a study of control samples from healthy donors and cancer patients. Libraries were prepared by immunoSEQ multiplex PCR; TCRdb keeps only in-frame clonotypes and omits some of them. Among about 140,000 clones listed, about 89% were seen once. V lost 5 bases, J lost 0 bases, and 7 bases stayed unmatched. CDR3 size: 16 residues. Germline loops: CDR1 SEHNR, CDR2 FQNEAQ (reference sequence). The chain employs TRBV7-9 and TRBJ2-7, with 10 bases identical to TRBD1. The TCR sequence derives from a man aged 18 to 29 in good health. The sample comprised blood. The CDR3 sequence is CASSNPGQGSSYEQYF. As DNA, the CDR3 is TGTGCCAGCAGCAACCCGGGACAGGGGAGCTCCTACGAGCAGTACTTC.